These 2 T cell receptor beta chains originate from one sample sequenced in a study of cytomegalovirus exposure and HLA in healthy donors. PCR involved 60 Vbeta and 13 Jbeta primers. Sequencing was performed with immunoSEQ multiplex PCR; in TCRdb, only in-frame clones are kept and a portion is missing. The repertoire consists of around 100,000 clones, with 65% to 80% occurring once and the leading ten covering approximately 16%. Specimen: PBMCs. The receptors come from a woman aged 18-29 years in good health and CMV-seropositive.

V is TRBV19 and J is TRBJ2-3; D may be TRBD1 (5 bases). With 3 bases removed from V and 2 bases from J, the gap between germline ends came to 12 bases. The CDR3 is 15 residues long. Germline values: CDR1 LNHDA, CDR2 SQIVND (reference sequence). CDR3 protein: CASSIRTIDTDTQYF. The CDR3 coding sequence is TGTGCCAGTAGTATCCGGACAATCGACACAGATACGCAGTATTTT.

Details on this clone: Germline and junction disagree at one end, which may indicate a read error. The chain is built from TRBV10-1 and TRBJ2-5, with a tentative D call TRBD1 (5 bases). The germline V gene has CDR1 WNHNN and CDR2 SYGVQD (reference sequence). This CDR3 contains 11 residues. The CDR3 DNA reads as TGCGCCACGTGGGGCCAAGAGGCCCAGTACTTC. Its translation is CATWGQEAQYF.